The 5 T cell receptor beta chains below come from one sample, sequenced in a study of blood T cell repertoires in COVID-19. This table comes from immunoSEQ multiplex PCR, and its TCRdb copy is limited to in-frame clones, with some not included. The data contain about 230,000 clones, around nine tenths of them singletons. The sample comprised peripheral blood. These receptors were taken from a woman aged 55-70 years with acute or convalescent COVID-19.

DNA for the CDR3: TGCGCCAGCAGCTTGGCCAATATTTGGCCGGGACTAGCGCGAAAATCCTCAAGTTCGGATGAGCAGTTCTTC. Encoded protein: CASSLANIWPGLARKSSSSDEQFF. The genes are TRBV5-1 and TRBJ2-1; 10 bases agree with TRBD2. This CDR3 has 24 residues. The germline CDR1 and CDR2 sequences are SGHRS and YFSETQ. Trimming removed 0 bases from V and 8 bases from J; junction bases left unmatched: 32.

V gene TRBV6-5 combines with J gene TRBJ2-7, with 14 positions matching TRBD2. The CDR3 runs 13 residues. Per germline, CDR1 MNHEY and CDR2 SVGAGI. With 8 bases clipped from V and 11 bases from J, the junction kept 8 bases outside the gene matches. The CDR3 nucleotides read TGTGCCAGCCGCGGGACTAGCGGGGGTTCTGAGTACTTC. Translation gives CASRGTSGGSEYF.

The chain carries TRBV21-1 and TRBJ2-1; the table calls TRBD2, which could not be checked here. TRBV21-1 is described as a pseudogene. The length of the CDR3 is 21 residues. The CDR3 sequence: CASSKVNLAGLGRSWNNEQFF. CDR3 nucleotide sequence: TGTGCCAGCAGCAAAGTGAATTTAGCGGGACTAGGACGTTCCTGGAACAATGAGCAGTTCTTC.

CDR3 DNA: TGTGCCAGTAGTATAGGGGGACAGGGGGATACTGAAGCTTTCTTT. Translation gives CASSIGGQGDTEAFF. The chain carries TRBV19 and TRBJ1-1; 11 nucleotides match TRBD1. This CDR3 region has 15 residues. J was trimmed by 5 bases and V by 1 base; bases with no gene match: 3. Germline V CDR1 and CDR2: LNHDA, SQIVND (reference sequence).

V is TRBV9 and J is TRBJ2-5; D is uncertain. This CDR3 has 14 amino acids. Germline loops: CDR1 SGDLS, CDR2 YYNGEE. V shed 0 bases and J shed 2 bases, with 8 bases lying between them. CDR3 loop: CASSVGNSQETQYF. CDR3 DNA: TGTGCCAGCAGCGTAGGAAACAGTCAAGAGACCCAGTACTTC.